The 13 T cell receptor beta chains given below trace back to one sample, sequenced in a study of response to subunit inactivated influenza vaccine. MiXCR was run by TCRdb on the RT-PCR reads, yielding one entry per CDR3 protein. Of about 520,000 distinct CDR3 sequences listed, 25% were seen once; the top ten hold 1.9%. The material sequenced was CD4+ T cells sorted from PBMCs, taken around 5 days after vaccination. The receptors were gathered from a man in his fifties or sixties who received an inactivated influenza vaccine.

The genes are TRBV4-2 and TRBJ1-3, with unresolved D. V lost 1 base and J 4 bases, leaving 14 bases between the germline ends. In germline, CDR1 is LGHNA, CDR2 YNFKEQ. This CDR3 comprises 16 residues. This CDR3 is CASSQGPGDGGNTIYF. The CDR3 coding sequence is TGTGCCAGCAGCCAAGGGCCGGGCGATGGGGGAAACACCATATATTTT.

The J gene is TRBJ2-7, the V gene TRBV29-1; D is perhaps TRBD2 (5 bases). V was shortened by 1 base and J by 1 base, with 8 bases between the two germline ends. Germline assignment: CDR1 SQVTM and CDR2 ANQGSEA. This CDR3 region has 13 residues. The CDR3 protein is CSVEGSGSYEQYF. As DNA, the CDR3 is TGCAGCGTTGAAGGGTCGGGGTCCTACGAGCAGTACTTC.

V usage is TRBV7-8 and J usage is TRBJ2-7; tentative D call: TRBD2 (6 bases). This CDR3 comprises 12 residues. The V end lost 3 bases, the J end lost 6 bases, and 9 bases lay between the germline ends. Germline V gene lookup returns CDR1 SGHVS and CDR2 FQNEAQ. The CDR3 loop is CASSFWGGEQYF. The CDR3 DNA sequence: TGTGCCAGCAGCTTTTGGGGAGGCGAGCAGTACTTC. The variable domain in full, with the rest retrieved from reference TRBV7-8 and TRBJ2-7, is GAGVSQSPRYKVAKRGQDVALRCDPISGHVSLFWYQQALGQGPEFLTYFQNEAQLDKSGLPSDRFFAERPEGSVSTLKIQRTQQEDSAVYLCASSFWGGEQYFGPGTRLTVT.

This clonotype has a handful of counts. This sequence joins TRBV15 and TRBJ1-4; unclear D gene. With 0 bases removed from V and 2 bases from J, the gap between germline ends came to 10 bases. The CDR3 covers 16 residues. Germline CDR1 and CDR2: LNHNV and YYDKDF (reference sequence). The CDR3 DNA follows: TGTGCCACCAGCAGAGAATCCGGGATCACTAATGAAAAACTGTTTTTT. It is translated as CATSRESGITNEKLFF.

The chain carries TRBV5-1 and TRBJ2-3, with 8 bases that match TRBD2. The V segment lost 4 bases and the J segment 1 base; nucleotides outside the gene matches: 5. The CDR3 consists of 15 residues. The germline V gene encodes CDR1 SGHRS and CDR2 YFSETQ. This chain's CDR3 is CASSTGLVGTDTQYF. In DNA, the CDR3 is TGCGCCAGCAGCACGGGACTAGTCGGCACAGATACGCAGTATTTT.

The CDR3 spells CASSPGQDAGWQFF. CDR3 nucleotide sequence: TGCGCCAGCAGCCCGGGCCAGGACGCCGGGTGGCAGTTCTTC. J is TRBJ2-1 and V is TRBV5-1; D ambiguous. CDR3 length: 14 amino acids. CDR1 is SGHRS, CDR2 YFSETQ, per germline. V was trimmed by 4 bases and J by 12 bases, leaving 20 bases between them.

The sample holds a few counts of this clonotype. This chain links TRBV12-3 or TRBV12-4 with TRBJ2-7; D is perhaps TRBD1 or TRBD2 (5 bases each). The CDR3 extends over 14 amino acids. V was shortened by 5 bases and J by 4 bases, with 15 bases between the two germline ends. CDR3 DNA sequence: TGTGCCAGCAGTCCTCTCGGGGACGCGTACGAGCAGTACTTC. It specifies CASSPLGDAYEQYF.

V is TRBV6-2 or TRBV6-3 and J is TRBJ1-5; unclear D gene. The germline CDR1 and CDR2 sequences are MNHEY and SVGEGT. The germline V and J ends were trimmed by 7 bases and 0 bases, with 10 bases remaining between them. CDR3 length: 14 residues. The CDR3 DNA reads TGTGCCAGCATACGCGCGGATAGCAATCAGCCCCAGCATTTT. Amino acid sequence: CASIRADSNQPQHF.

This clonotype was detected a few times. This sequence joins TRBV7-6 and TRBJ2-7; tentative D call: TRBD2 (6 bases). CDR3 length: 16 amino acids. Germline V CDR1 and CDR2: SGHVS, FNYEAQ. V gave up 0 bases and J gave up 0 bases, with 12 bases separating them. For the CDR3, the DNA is TGTGCCAGCAGCTTAGCGCCTAGCGCCAGCTCCTACGAGCAGTACTTC. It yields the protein CASSLAPSASSYEQYF.

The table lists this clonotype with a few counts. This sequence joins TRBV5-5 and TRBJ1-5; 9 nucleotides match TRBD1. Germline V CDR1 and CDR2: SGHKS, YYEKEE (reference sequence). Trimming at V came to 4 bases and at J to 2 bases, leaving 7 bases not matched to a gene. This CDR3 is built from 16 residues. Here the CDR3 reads CASSGDREGGNQPQHF. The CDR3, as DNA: TGTGCCAGCAGCGGGGACAGGGAGGGGGGCAATCAGCCCCAGCATTTT.

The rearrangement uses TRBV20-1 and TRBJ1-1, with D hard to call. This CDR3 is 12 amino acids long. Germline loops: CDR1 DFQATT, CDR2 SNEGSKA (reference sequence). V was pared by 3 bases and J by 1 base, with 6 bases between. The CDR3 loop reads CSASPWNTEAFF. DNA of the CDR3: TGCAGTGCTAGCCCCTGGAACACTGAAGCTTTCTTT.

The CDR3: CASSQSSSRYNEQFF. The CDR3 nucleotides read TGTGCCAGCAGCCAGAGTAGTTCCCGCTACAATGAGCAGTTCTTC. The chain employs TRBV3-1 and TRBJ2-1; no clear D gene. Per the germline V gene, CDR1 is LGHDT and CDR2 is YNNKEL (reference sequence). This CDR3 spans 15 amino acids. V lost 3 bases, J lost 3 bases, and 12 bases lay in between.

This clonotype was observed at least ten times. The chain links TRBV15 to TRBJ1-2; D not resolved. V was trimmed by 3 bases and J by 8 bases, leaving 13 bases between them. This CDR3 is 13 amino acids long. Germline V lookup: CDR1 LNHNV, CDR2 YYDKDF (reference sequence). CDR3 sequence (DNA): TGTGCCACCAGCAGGGACCTGACCGAAGGCTACACCTTC. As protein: CATSRDLTEGYTF.